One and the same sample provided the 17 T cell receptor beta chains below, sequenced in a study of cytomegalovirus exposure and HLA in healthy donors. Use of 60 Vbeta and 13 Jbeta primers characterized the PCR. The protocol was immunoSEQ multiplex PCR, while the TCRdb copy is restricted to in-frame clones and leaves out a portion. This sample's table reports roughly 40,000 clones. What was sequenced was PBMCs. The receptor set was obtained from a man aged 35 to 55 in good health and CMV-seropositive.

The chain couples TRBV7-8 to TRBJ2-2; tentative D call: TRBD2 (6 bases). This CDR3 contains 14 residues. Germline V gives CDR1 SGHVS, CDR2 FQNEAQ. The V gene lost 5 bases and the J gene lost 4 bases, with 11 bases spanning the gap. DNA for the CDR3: TGTGCCAGCAGCCTACGGGAGACCACCGGGGAGCTGTTTTTT. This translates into CASSLRETTGELFF.

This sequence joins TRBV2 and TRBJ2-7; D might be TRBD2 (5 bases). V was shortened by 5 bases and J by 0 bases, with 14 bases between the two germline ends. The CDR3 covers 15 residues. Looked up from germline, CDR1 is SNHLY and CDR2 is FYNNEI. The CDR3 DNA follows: TGTGCCAGCAGTAAGGAGAGGGCCTCCTCCTACGAGCAGTACTTC. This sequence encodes CASSKERASSYEQYF.

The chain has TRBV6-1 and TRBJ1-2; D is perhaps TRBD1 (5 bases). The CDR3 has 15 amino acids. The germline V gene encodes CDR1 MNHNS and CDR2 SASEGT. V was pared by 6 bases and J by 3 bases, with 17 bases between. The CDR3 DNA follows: TGTGCCAGCAGGGGGGGTGAGGCTCCGGACTATGGCTACACCTTC. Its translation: CASRGGEAPDYGYTF.

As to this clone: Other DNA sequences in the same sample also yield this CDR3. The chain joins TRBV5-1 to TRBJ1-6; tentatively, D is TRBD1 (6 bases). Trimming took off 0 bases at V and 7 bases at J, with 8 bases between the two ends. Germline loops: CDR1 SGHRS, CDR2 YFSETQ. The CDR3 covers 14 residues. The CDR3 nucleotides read TGCGCCAGCAGCTTGGGCCAGGGGAATTCACCCCTCCACTTT. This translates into CASSLGQGNSPLHF.

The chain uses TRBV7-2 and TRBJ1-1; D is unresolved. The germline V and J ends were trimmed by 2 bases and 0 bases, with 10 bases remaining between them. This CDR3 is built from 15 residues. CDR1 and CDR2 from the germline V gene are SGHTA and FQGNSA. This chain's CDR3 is CASSLLNTVNTEAFF. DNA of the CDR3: TGTGCCAGCAGCTTACTCAATACAGTGAACACTGAAGCTTTCTTT.

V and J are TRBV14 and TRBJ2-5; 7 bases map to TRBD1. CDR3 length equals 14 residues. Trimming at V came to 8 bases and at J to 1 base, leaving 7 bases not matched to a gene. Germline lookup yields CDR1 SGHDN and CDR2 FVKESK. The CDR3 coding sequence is TGTGCCAGCCGCAGGGGGTCGAGCCAAGAGACCCAGTACTTC. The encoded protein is CASRRGSSQETQYF.

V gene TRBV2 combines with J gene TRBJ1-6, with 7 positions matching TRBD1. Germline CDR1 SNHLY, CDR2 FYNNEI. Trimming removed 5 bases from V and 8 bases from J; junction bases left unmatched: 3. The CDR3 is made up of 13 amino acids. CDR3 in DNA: TGTGCCAGCAGTACAGGGGATTATTCACCCCTCCACTTT. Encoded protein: CASSTGDYSPLHF.

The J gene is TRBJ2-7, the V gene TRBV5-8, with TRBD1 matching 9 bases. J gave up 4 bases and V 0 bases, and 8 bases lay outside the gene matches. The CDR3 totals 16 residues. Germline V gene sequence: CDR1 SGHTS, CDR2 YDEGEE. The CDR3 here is CASSLGRTGVVYEQYF. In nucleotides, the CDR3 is TGTGCCAGCAGCTTGGGAAGGACAGGGGTTGTATACGAGCAGTACTTC.

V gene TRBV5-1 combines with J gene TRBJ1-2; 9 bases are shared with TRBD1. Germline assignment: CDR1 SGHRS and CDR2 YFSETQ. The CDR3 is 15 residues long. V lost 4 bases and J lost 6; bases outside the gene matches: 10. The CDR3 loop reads CASSGNTGTGNGYTF. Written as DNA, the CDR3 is TGCGCCAGCAGCGGCAACACCGGGACAGGGAATGGCTACACCTTC.

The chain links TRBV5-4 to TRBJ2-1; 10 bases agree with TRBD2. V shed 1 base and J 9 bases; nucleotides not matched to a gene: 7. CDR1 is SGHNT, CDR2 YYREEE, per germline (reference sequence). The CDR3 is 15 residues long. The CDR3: CASSLRLAGEGEQFF. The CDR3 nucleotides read TGTGCCAGCAGCTTGCGGCTAGCGGGAGAAGGTGAGCAGTTCTTC.

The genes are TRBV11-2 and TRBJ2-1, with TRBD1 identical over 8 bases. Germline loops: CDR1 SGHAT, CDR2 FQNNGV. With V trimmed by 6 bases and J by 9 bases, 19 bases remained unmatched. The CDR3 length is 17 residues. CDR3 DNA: TGTGCCAGCAGGCACATTGGGGTCAGGGGGCGCTGGTTTGAGCAGTTCTTC. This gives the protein CASRHIGVRGRWFEQFF.

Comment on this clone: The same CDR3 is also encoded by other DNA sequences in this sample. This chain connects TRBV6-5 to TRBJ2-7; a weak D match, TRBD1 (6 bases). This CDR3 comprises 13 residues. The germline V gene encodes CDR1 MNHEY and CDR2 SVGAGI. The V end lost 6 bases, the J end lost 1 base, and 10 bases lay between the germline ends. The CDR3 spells CASRQGQSYEQYF. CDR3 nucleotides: TGTGCCAGCAGACAGGGACAATCCTACGAGCAGTACTTC.

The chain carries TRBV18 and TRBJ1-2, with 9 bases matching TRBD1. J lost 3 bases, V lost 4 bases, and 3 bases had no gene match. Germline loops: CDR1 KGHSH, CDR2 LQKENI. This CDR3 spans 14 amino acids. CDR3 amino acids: CASSQGQGDYGYTF. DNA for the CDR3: TGTGCCAGCTCACAGGGACAGGGAGACTATGGCTACACCTTC.

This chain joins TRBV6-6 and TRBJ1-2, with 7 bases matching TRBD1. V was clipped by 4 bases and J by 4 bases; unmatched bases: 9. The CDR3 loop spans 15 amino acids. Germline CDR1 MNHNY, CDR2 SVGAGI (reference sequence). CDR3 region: CASSFHPGQTYGYTF. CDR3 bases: TGTGCCAGCAGTTTCCACCCGGGACAGACCTATGGCTACACCTTC.

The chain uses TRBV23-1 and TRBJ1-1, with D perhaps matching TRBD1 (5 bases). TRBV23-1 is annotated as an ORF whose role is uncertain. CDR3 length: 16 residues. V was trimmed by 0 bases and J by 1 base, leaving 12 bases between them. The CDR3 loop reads CASSQSSRQGNTEAFF. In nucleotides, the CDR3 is TGCGCCAGCAGTCAATCAAGTAGGCAGGGGAACACTGAAGCTTTCTTT.

CDR3 loop: CAWSPAGGEAFF. The CDR3, as DNA: TGTGCCTGGAGTCCCGCGGGGGGCGAAGCTTTCTTT. This chain joins TRBV30 and TRBJ1-1; possibly TRBD1 for D (6 bases). Trimming shortened V by 2 bases and J by 8 bases, and 12 bases separated the two germline ends. The CDR3 is 12 residues long. Looked up from germline, CDR1 is GTSNPN and CDR2 is SVGIG (reference sequence).

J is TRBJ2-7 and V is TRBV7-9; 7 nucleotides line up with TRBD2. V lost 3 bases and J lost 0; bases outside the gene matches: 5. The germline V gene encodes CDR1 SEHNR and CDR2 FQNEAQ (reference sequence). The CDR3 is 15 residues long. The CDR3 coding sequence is TGTGCCAGCAGCTTCGGGGGAGGGTACTCCTACGAGCAGTACTTC. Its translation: CASSFGGGYSYEQYF.